This T cell receptor beta chain was profiled in a study of TET2 disruption in CD19-targeted CAR T cells. Clones were sequenced by immunoSEQ multiplex PCR, and TCRdb holds only the in-frame ones, with some missing. The sample has about 30,000 clones. This sample's treatment: autologous CTL019 cells: CD19 CAR with 4-1BB and CD3 zeta domains. Regarding this clone: Its matching antigen is unknown. The CDR3 end falls 3 residues outside the read, so it is completed with the germline J gene. Other DNA variants within this sample encode the same CDR3.

Germline V gene data show CDR1 as SGHRS and CDR2 as YFSETQ. The CDR3 runs 14 residues. J is TRBJ1-2 and V is TRBV5-1; 10 nucleotides line up with TRBD1. Sequences were derived from CD8- CAR+ T cells sorted from cultured blood T cells, sampled for CD19 CAR T cell therapy. Sample subset: CD8-negative CAR-positive T cells from the infusion product. The source is a man aged 65-85 years with chronic lymphocytic leukemia. The chain's CDR3 is CASSLGQGAEGYTF. The CDR3 DNA, read in part, is TGCGCCAGCAGCTTGGGACAGGGGGCGGAGGGC.